Listed below are T cell receptor beta chains from one sample, sequenced in a study of blood T cell repertoires in COVID-19. Libraries were prepared by immunoSEQ multiplex PCR; TCRdb keeps only in-frame clonotypes and omits some of them. The data contain about 53,000 clones, 70% to 90% of them singletons. Sequencing was performed on peripheral blood. Receptor source: a man between 65 and 85 years old with active COVID-19. CDR3s include the opening cysteine and the closing phenylalanine or tryptophan. The D gene is left open where the match is weak. Where a row states a size, it is once, few, many or the class of an expanded clone; other rows omit it.

cdr3_nt	cdr3_aa	v_call	j_call	clone_size	d_call
TGTGCCAGCAGCTTGAACCAGGGGAACTATGGCTACACCTTC	CASSLNQGNYGYTF	TRBV7-9	TRBJ1-2	NA	NA
TGCGCCAGCAGCTTGGTGGGCACACAAGAGACCCAGTACTTC	CASSLVGTQETQYF	TRBV5-1	TRBJ2-5	NA	NA
TGTGCCAGTAGTATAGACCCCCGGACAGGGAAGACCTCCACTGAAGCTTTCTTT	CASSIDPRTGKTSTEAFF	TRBV19	TRBJ1-1	NA	TRBD1
TGTGCCAGCAGCGCGACGACAGGTAACACCATATATTTT	CASSATTGNTIYF	TRBV9	TRBJ1-3	NA	NA
TGTGCCAGCAGCTTCAGCAGGGTCGGGACAGATACGCAGTATTTT	CASSFSRVGTDTQYF	TRBV5-6	TRBJ2-3	NA	NA
TGCAGCGTCGGGACAGGGGGCAGCCAGCCCCAGCATTTT	CSVGTGGSQPQHF	TRBV29-1	TRBJ1-5	NA	TRBD1
TGCGCCAGCAGCTTGGACCCCTCGGCAGGGAACTACGAGCAGTACTTC	CASSLDPSAGNYEQYF	TRBV5-1	TRBJ2-7	NA	NA
TGTGCCAGCAGCCCTAGCGGGAGCCCCACAGATACGCAGTATTTT	CASSPSGSPTDTQYF	TRBV11-2	TRBJ2-3	NA	TRBD2
TGTGCCAGCAGTTCCCGGGGTAATGGAAACACCATATATTTT	CASSSRGNGNTIYF	TRBV6-5	TRBJ1-3	NA	NA
TGTGCCAGCAGCGTAGGTAGTACTTTAGAGACCCAGTACTTC	CASSVGSTLETQYF	TRBV9	TRBJ2-5	NA	NA
TGCGCCAGCAGCCAAACAGGGGTTAACTATGGCTACACCTTC	CASSQTGVNYGYTF	TRBV4-1	TRBJ1-2	NA	TRBD1
TGCAGCGTCGGCACAGGGGGCGGTCAGCCCCAGCATTTT	CSVGTGGGQPQHF	TRBV29-1	TRBJ1-5	NA	TRBD1
TGTGCCAGCAGCTCGACAGGATCCTATGGCTACACCTTC	CASSSTGSYGYTF	TRBV11-1	TRBJ1-2	NA	NA
TGCAGTGCTAGTCGAGGACAGGGGGCTCACGAGCAGTACTTC	CSASRGQGAHEQYF	TRBV20-1	TRBJ2-7	NA	TRBD1
TGTGCCAGCAGTTACCTGCCCATACATGTCAATGAGCAGTTCTTC	CASSYLPIHVNEQFF	TRBV6-5	TRBJ2-1	once	NA
TGTGCCAGTAGTAATCGGGTTAGCGGGGGGGGGACCCAGTACTTC	CASSNRVSGGGTQYF	TRBV19	TRBJ2-5	once	TRBD2
TGTGCCAGCAGTGATACAGGGGCCCTTGGGTCACCCCTCCACTTT	CASSDTGALGSPLHF	TRBV2	TRBJ1-6	NA	TRBD1